A selection of T cell receptor beta chains follows, all from one sample in a study of cytomegalovirus exposure and HLA in healthy donors. Produced via immunoSEQ multiplex PCR; TCRdb's table is partial and in-frame only. Among approximately 140,000 clones listed, around three quarters were seen once. Sample: PBMCs. Source of these receptors: a man younger than 45 in good health and CMV-seronegative. CDR3s include the opening cysteine and the closing phenylalanine or tryptophan. Fields, in order: V gene, D gene, J gene, clone size, CDR3 protein, CDR3 DNA. A D gene is named only where the DNA matches it firmly. Rows give clone size only sometimes, using once, few, many, or a class for an expanded clone.

V: TRBV6-5
D: TRBD1
J: TRBJ1-1
size: once
CDR3: CASSPRTGLGTEAFF
DNA: TGTGCCAGCAGCCCCAGGACAGGGTTGGGGACTGAAGCTTTCTTT

V: TRBV4-1
D: .
J: TRBJ1-1
size: .
CDR3: CASSQFVPETTEAFF
DNA: TGCGCCAGCAGCCAATTTGTTCCAGAGACAACTGAAGCTTTCTTT

V: TRBV6-1
D: TRBD1
J: TRBJ1-5
size: few
CDR3: CASSPTGVAYQPQHF
DNA: TGTGCCAGCAGTCCTACAGGGGTAGCGTACCAGCCCCAGCATTTT

V: TRBV6-1
D: .
J: TRBJ2-7
size: .
CDR3: CASNPTAVSYEQYF
DNA: TGTGCCAGCAATCCGACAGCAGTATCCTACGAGCAGTACTTC

V: TRBV5-1
D: TRBD1
J: TRBJ1-6
size: .
CDR3: CASRPGLQWPGNQKGAYNSPLNF
DNA: TGCGCCAGCAGGCCAGGGCTTCAGTGGCCAGGGAATCAAAAGGGGGCGTATAATTCACCCCTCAACTTT

V: TRBV27
D: TRBD2
J: TRBJ2-5
size: .
CDR3: CASSPGLGETQYF
DNA: TGTGCCAGCAGTCCCGGACTAGGCGAGACCCAGTACTTC

V: TRBV28
D: TRBD1
J: TRBJ2-7
size: .
CDR3: CASSLYLGQGGTYEQYF
DNA: TGTGCCAGCAGTTTATATCTGGGACAGGGGGGGACCTACGAGCAGTACTTC

V: TRBV12-5
D: .
J: TRBJ2-3
size: .
CDR3: CASGLEGTDTQYF
DNA: TGTGCTAGTGGTTTAGAGGGCACAGATACGCAGTATTTT

V: TRBV5-5
D: .
J: TRBJ1-2
size: few
CDR3: CASSLKGESYGYTF
DNA: TGTGCCAGCAGCTTGAAGGGGGAGAGCTATGGCTACACCTTC

V: TRBV18
D: .
J: TRBJ1-2
size: .
CDR3: CASINAGVQNYGYTF
DNA: TGTGCCAGCATCAACGCGGGGGTACAAAACTATGGCTACACCTTC

V: TRBV30
D: .
J: TRBJ2-5
size: .
CDR3: CAWSRARGETQYF
DNA: TGTGCCTGGAGTCGCGCCCGAGGAGAGACCCAGTACTTC

V: TRBV10-1
D: .
J: TRBJ1-2
size: .
CDR3: CASSASRDTEGYTF
DNA: TGCGCCAGCAGTGCGTCCCGGGACACGGAAGGCTACACCTTC

V: TRBV28
D: TRBD1
J: TRBJ1-1
size: .
CDR3: CASSFQGAGYTEAFF
DNA: TGTGCCAGCAGTTTCCAGGGGGCGGGGTACACTGAAGCTTTCTTT

V: TRBV6-5
D: .
J: TRBJ1-2
size: .
CDR3: CASSYGGVLTYGYTF
DNA: TGTGCCAGCAGTTATGGGGGGGTTTTGACCTATGGCTACACCTTC

V: TRBV7-9
D: .
J: TRBJ2-1
size: few
CDR3: CASSLGHYTGIGNNEQFF
DNA: TGTGCCAGCAGCTTAGGTCACTATACAGGGATTGGTAACAATGAGCAGTTCTTC

V: TRBV10-1
D: .
J: TRBJ1-2
size: .
CDR3: CASSEPSQGGEANYGYTF
DNA: TGCGCCAGCAGTGAGCCAAGCCAGGGCGGGGAAGCTAACTATGGCTACACCTTC

V: TRBV10-2
D: TRBD1
J: TRBJ1-2
size: .
CDR3: CASSYGQAYGYTF
DNA: TGCGCCAGCAGCTATGGACAGGCCTATGGCTACACCTTC

V: TRBV11-3
D: .
J: TRBJ1-1
size: .
CDR3: CASSRREGTEAFF
DNA: TGTGCCAGCAGCAGGAGGGAGGGCACTGAAGCTTTCTTT

V: TRBV5-6
D: TRBD2
J: TRBJ2-5
size: .
CDR3: CASSLALAEETQYF
DNA: TGTGCCAGCAGCTTGGCGCTAGCGGAAGAGACCCAGTACTTC

V: TRBV4-1
D: TRBD2
J: TRBJ2-1
size: .
CDR3: CASSQDHGGRTSGRMGEQFF
DNA: TGCGCCAGCAGCCAAGATCACGGCGGGAGGACTAGCGGGAGGATGGGGGAGCAGTTCTTC